The rows below give T cell receptor beta chains drawn from one sample of a study of CD8+ T cells in alopecia areata. Produced via immunoSEQ multiplex PCR; TCRdb's table is partial and in-frame only. Counted here are 100,000 to 150,000 clones, roughly 68% occurring once; the ten biggest clones make up 2.5% to 3.5%. Material: CD4+ T cells sorted from blood. The receptors derive from a human donor in good health. The CDR3 runs from the conserved cysteine through the conserved F or W. The order of the fields is V gene, clone size, D gene, J gene, CDR3 DNA, CDR3 protein. A D gene is named only where the DNA matches it firmly. Size values are once, few and many counts, or a class for expanded clones, and some rows have none.

V gene: TRBV4-1; clone size: NA; D gene: NA; J gene: TRBJ2-5; CDR3 DNA: TGCGCCAGCAGCCAGTGGTCTTCGGGAGCAAAGACCCAGTACTTC; CDR3 protein: CASSQWSSGAKTQYF
V gene: TRBV5-1; clone size: NA; D gene: NA; J gene: TRBJ2-4; CDR3 DNA: TGCGCCAGCAGCTTATGGGGACGGGAAAACATTCAGTACTTC; CDR3 protein: CASSLWGRENIQYF
V gene: TRBV19; clone size: few; D gene: NA; J gene: TRBJ1-2; CDR3 DNA: TGTGCCAGTAGCCGGGGACGCGCCTTTGGGGATGGCTACACCTTC; CDR3 protein: CASSRGRAFGDGYTF
V gene: TRBV9; clone size: NA; D gene: NA; J gene: TRBJ2-1; CDR3 DNA: TGTGCCAGCAGCGTAGCGGGAGCTTCCTACAATGAGCAGTTCTTC; CDR3 protein: CASSVAGASYNEQFF
V gene: TRBV7-9; clone size: NA; D gene: NA; J gene: TRBJ2-5; CDR3 DNA: TGTGCCAGCAGTCGCGGCGGACTGGGGTCCTCGACCCAGTACTTC; CDR3 protein: CASSRGGLGSSTQYF
V gene: TRBV6-1; clone size: NA; D gene: TRBD2; J gene: TRBJ2-3; CDR3 DNA: TGTGCCAGCGCCGTTGATAGCGGGGGTGATACGCAGTATTTT; CDR3 protein: CASAVDSGGDTQYF
V gene: TRBV30; clone size: NA; D gene: NA; J gene: TRBJ2-1; CDR3 DNA: TGTGCCTGGAGGACACTAACCCCGGGACTCCCAATGGGGGAGTTCTTC; CDR3 protein: CAWRTLTPGLPMGEFF
V gene: TRBV7-8; clone size: NA; D gene: NA; J gene: TRBJ2-7; CDR3 DNA: TGTGCCAGCAGCTTACTTACGGGACCCTACGAGCAGTACTTC; CDR3 protein: CASSLLTGPYEQYF
V gene: TRBV30; clone size: NA; D gene: NA; J gene: TRBJ2-1; CDR3 DNA: TGTGCCTTTGGCCGGGCAGGGACATACAATGAGCAGTTCTTC; CDR3 protein: CAFGRAGTYNEQFF
V gene: TRBV4-2; clone size: few; D gene: TRBD2; J gene: TRBJ2-7; CDR3 DNA: TGTGCCAGCAGCCAAGATCCGACTAGCGCCTACGAGCAGTACTTC; CDR3 protein: CASSQDPTSAYEQYF
V gene: TRBV9; clone size: NA; D gene: NA; J gene: TRBJ2-3; CDR3 DNA: TGTGCCAGCAGCGTCGGCGGAACGACAGATACGCAGTATTTT; CDR3 protein: CASSVGGTTDTQYF
V gene: TRBV19; clone size: few; D gene: NA; J gene: TRBJ1-3; CDR3 DNA: TGTGCCAGTACCCCAGCCTCCTCTGGAAACACCATATATTTT; CDR3 protein: CASTPASSGNTIYF
V gene: TRBV27; clone size: NA; D gene: NA; J gene: TRBJ1-6; CDR3 DNA: TGTGCCAGCAGTTCACAGGGCTCACCCCTCCACTTT; CDR3 protein: CASSSQGSPLHF